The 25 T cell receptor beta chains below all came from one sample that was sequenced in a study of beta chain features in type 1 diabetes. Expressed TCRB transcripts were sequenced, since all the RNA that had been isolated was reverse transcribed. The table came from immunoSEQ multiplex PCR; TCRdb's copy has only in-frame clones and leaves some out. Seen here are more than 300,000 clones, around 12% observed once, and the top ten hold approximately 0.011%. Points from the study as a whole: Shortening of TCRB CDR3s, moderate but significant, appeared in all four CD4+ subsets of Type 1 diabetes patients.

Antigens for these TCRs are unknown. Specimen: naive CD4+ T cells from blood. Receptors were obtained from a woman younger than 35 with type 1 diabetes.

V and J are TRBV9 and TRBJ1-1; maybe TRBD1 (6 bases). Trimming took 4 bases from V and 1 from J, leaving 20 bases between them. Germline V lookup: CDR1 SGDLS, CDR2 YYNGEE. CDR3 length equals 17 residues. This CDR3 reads CASSLTAWGQENTEAFF. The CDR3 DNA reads TGTGCCAGCAGCCTCACGGCTTGGGGACAAGAGAACACTGAAGCTTTCTTT.

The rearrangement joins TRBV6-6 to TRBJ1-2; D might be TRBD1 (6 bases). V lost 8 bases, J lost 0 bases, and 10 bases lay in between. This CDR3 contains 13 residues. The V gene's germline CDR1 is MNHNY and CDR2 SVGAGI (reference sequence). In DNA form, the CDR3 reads TGTGCCAGCGACAGGAGCACTAACTATGGCTACACCTTC. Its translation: CASDRSTNYGYTF.

CDR3 nucleotide sequence: TGTGCCAGCAGCTCCCTTCCTCGAGGCCGAAATGAGCAGTTCTTC. Translating gives CASSSLPRGRNEQFF. The gene calls are TRBV7-9 and TRBJ2-1; D unresolved. V lost 4 bases and J lost 7, with 17 bases in between. The CDR3 is 15 residues long. Germline V lookup: CDR1 SEHNR, CDR2 FQNEAQ (reference sequence).

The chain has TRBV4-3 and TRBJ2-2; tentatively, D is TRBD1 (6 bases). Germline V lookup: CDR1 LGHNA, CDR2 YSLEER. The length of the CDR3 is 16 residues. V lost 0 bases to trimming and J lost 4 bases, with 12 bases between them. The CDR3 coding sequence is TGCGCCAGCAGCCAAGACCCCCAGGGGTTCACCGGGGAGCTGTTTTTT. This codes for CASSQDPQGFTGELFF.

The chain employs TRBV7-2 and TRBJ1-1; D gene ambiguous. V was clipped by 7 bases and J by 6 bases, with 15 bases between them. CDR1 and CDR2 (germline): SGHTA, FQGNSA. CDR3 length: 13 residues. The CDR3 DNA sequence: TGTGCCAGCATCTTTGGCAATACGCCTGAAGCTTTCTTT. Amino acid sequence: CASIFGNTPEAFF. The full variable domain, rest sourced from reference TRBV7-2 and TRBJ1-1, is GAGVSQSPSNKVTEKGKDVELRCDPISGHTALYWYRQSLGQGLEFLIYFQGNSAPDKSGLPSDRFSAERTGGSVSTLTIQRTQQEDSAVYLCASIFGNTPEAFFGQGTRLTVV.

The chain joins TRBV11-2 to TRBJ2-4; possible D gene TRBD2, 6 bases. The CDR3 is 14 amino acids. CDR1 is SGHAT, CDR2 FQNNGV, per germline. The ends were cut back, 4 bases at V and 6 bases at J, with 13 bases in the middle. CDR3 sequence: CASSSLTSVNIQYF. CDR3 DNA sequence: TGTGCCAGCAGCTCCCTGACTAGTGTAAACATTCAGTACTTC.

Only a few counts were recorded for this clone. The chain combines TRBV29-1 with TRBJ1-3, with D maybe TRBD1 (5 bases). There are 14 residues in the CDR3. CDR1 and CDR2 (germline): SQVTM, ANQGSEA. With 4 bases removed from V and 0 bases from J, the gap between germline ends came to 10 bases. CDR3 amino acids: CSVVRQNSGNTIYF. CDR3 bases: TGCAGCGTTGTTCGACAGAACTCTGGAAACACCATATATTTT.

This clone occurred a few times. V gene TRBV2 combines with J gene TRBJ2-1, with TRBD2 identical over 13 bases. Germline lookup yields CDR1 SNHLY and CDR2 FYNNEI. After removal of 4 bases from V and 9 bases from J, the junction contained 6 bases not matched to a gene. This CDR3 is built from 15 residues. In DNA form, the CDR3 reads TGTGCCAGCAGTGGACGACTAGCGGGAGGAAGTGAGCAGTTCTTC. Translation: CASSGRLAGGSEQFF.

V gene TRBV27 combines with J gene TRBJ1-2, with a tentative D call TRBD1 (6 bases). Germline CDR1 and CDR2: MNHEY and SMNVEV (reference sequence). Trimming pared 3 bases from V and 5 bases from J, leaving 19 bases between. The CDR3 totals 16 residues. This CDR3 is CASSFFLDRKFYGYTF. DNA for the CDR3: TGTGCCAGCAGTTTCTTCCTGGACAGAAAGTTTTATGGCTACACCTTC.

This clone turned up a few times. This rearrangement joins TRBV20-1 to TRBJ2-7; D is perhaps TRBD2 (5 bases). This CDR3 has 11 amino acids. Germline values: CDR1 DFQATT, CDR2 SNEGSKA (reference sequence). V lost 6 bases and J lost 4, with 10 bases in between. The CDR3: CSAGPGYEQYF. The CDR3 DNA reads TGCAGTGCCGGGCCGGGGTACGAGCAGTACTTC.

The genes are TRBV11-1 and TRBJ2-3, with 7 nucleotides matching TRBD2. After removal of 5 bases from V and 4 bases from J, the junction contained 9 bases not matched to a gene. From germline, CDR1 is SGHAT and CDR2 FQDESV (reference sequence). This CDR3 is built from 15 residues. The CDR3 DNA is TGTGCCAGCAGCGGTTGGGCGGGAGCCTCAGATACGCAGTATTTT. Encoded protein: CASSGWAGASDTQYF.

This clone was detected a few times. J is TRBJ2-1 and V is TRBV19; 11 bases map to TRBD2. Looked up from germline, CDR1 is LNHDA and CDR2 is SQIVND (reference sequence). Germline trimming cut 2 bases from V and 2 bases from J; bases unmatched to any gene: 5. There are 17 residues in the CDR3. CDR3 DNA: TGTGCCAGTAGTATAACCTCGACTAGCGGGGCCTACAATGAGCAGTTCTTC. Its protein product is CASSITSTSGAYNEQFF.

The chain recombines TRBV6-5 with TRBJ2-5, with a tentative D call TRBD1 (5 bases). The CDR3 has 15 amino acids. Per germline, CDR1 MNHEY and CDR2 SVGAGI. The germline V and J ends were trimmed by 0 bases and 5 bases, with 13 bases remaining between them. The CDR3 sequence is CASSYSWGAGETQYF. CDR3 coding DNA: TGTGCCAGCAGTTACTCCTGGGGCGCAGGGGAGACCCAGTACTTC.

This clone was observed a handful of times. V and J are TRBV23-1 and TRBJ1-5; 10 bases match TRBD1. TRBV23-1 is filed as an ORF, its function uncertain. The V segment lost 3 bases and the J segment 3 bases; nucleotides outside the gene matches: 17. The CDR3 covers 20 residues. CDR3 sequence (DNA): TGCGCCAGCAGTCATTTCGCCGGGACAGGGGCCGCTAGAGACAATCAGCCCCAGCATTTT. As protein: CASSHFAGTGAARDNQPQHF.

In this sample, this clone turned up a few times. The chain's CDR3 is CASSPSRTYQETQYF. The CDR3 DNA sequence: TGTGCCAGCAGCCCGTCCAGAACGTACCAAGAGACCCAGTACTTC. The chain joins TRBV14 to TRBJ2-5; unclear D gene. The CDR3 totals 15 residues. V lost 4 bases to trimming and J lost 0 bases, with 12 bases between them. CDR1 and CDR2 (germline): SGHDN, FVKESK.

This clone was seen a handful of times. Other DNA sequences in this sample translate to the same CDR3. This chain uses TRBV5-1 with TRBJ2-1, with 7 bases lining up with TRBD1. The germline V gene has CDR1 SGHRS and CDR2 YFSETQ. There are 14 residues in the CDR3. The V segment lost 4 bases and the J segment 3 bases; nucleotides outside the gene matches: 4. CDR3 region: CASSLGQDYNEQFF. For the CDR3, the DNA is TGCGCCAGCAGCCTAGGACAGGACTACAATGAGCAGTTCTTC.

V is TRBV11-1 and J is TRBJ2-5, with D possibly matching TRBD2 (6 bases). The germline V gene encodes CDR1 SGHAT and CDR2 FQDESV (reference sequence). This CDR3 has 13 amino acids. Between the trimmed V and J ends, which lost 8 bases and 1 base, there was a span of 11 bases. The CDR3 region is CASGGATQETQYF. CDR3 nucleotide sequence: TGTGCCAGCGGAGGGGCGACCCAAGAGACCCAGTACTTC. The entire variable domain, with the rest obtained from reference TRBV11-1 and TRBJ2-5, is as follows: EAEVAQSPRYKITEKSQAVAFWCDPISGHATLYWYRQILGQGPELLVQFQDESVVDDSQLPKDRFSAERLKGVDSTLKIQPAELGDSAMYLCASGGATQETQYFGPGTRLLVL.

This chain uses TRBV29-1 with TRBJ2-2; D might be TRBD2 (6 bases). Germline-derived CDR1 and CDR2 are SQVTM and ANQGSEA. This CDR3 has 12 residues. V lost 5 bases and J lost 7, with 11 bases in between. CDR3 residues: CSVNGGGGELFF. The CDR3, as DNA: TGCAGCGTTAACGGGGGTGGCGGGGAGCTGTTTTTT.

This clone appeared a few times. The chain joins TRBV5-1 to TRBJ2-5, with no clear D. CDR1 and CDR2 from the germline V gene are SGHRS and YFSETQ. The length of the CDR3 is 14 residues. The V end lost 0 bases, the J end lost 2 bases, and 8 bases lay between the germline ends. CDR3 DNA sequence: TGCGCCAGCAGCTTGGGGCTAGAACAAGAGACCCAGTACTTC. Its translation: CASSLGLEQETQYF.

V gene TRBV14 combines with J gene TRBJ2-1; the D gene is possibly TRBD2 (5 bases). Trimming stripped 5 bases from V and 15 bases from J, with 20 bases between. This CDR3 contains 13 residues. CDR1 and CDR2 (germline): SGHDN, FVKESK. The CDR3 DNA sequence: TGTGCCAGCAGCAGTCAAGTTCCGAGGGTGCGGTTCTTC. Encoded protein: CASSSQVPRVRFF.

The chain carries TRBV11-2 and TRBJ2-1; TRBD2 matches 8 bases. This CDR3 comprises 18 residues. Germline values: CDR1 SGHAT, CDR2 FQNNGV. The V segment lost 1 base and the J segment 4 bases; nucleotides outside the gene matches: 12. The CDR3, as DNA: TGTGCCAGCAGCTTAGTTGGCGGGGGGCCCGCCCGATACAATGAGCAGTTCTTC. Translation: CASSLVGGGPARYNEQFF.

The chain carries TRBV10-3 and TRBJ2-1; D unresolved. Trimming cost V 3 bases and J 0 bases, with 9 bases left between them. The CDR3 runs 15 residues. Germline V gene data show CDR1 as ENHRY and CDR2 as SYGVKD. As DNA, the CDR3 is TGTGCCATCAGTGAATACACCTTCTCCTACAATGAGCAGTTCTTC. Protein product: CAISEYTFSYNEQFF.

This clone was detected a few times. The CDR3 DNA sequence: TGTGCCAGCAGGCCGACAGGGAATCAGCCCCAGCATTTT. Protein product: CASRPTGNQPQHF. V and J are TRBV2 and TRBJ1-5, with 7 bases that match TRBD1. CDR1 is SNHLY, CDR2 FYNNEI, per germline. J gave up 4 bases and V 6 bases, and 3 bases lay outside the gene matches. This CDR3 is built from 13 residues.

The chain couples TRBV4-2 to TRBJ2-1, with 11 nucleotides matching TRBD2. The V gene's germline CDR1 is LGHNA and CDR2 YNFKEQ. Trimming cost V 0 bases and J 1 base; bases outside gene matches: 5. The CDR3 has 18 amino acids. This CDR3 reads CASSQDLASGRSYNEQFF. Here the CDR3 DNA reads TGTGCCAGCAGCCAAGATCTCGCTAGCGGGAGGTCCTACAATGAGCAGTTCTTC.

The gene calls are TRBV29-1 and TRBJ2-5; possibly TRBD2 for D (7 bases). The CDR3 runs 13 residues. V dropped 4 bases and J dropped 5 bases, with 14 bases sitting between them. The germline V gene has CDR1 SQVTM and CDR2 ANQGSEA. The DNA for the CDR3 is TGCAGCGTTGGGGACACTAGCGCCGAGACCCAGTACTTC. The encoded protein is CSVGDTSAETQYF.